This T cell receptor beta chain was captured by sequencing in a study of T cells after posttransplantation cyclophosphamide. Assay: immunoSEQ multiplex PCR; the TCRdb copy retains only in-frame clones and omits some. The sample has around 16,000 clones, approximately 84% seen once. This clone appeared once. Its antigen is not identified. An end of the junction does not agree with germline; a read error may underlie this. Controls had myeloablative marrow grafts with methotrexate and calcineurin inhibitor, sampled at 1 year. Study outcomes and limitations: Donor-recipient repertoire similarity was low at 1-2 months, rising over year one. TRB clonality was highly associated with recipient CMV seropositivity and reactivation.

The germline V gene has CDR1 LNHDA and CDR2 SQIVND (reference sequence). CDR3 size: 15 residues. The origin of this receptor is a young adult male patient who received an allogeneic stem cell transplant from a related donor, was CMV-positive, and had no GVHD. Certain T cells may be donor cells from the graft. The chain combines TRBV19 with TRBJ1-2; weak D call: TRBD1 (6 bases). The sequences come from PBMCs, collected approximately 390 days after allogeneic stem cell transplant with calcineurin inhibitor and methotrexate. The CDR3 here is CASSIVGGSIYGYTF. The CDR3 coding sequence is TGTGCCAGCAGTATAGTAGGGGGATCAATCTATGGCTACACCTTC. The full variable domain, rest sourced from reference TRBV19 and TRBJ1-2, is DGGITQSPKYLFRKEGQNVTLSCEQNLNHDAMYWYRQDPGQGLRLIYYSQIVNDFQKGDIAEGYSVSREKKESFPLTVTSAQKNPTAFYLCASSIVGGSIYGYTFGSGTRLTVV.